These T cell receptor beta chains were read from a single sample in a study of T-cell reconstitution after alpha-beta-depleted transplantation in children. Using its own MiXCR run on the PCR reads, TCRdb lists one record per CDR3 protein. The sample includes approximately 650,000 distinct CDR3 sequences, 13% seen only once; the top ten take 0.79%. This material consisted of PBMCs, taken before TCRalphabeta/CD19-depleted stem cell transplant. The receptors come from a girl aged 2 to 9 with congenital amegakaryocytic thrombocytopenia, due to receive a stem cell transplant. Both conserved end residues are part of each CDR3. D genes are given only for firm matches. The size field is filled for only some rows; it gives once, few, many or a size class.

clone size: few
V gene: TRBV27
D gene: .
J gene: TRBJ2-2
CDR3 protein: CASSYLVFGGPGTGELFF
CDR3 DNA: TGTGCCAGCAGTTATCTAGTCTTTGGGGGACCGGGGACCGGGGAGCTGTTTTTT

clone size: many
V gene: TRBV2
D gene: TRBD2
J gene: TRBJ2-3
CDR3 protein: CASGTSGRSRTDTQYF
CDR3 DNA: TGTGCCAGCGGGACTAGCGGGAGAAGCCGCACAGATACGCAGTATTTT

clone size: few
V gene: TRBV7-8
D gene: TRBD2
J gene: TRBJ2-1
CDR3 protein: CASSLGTSFDEQFF
CDR3 DNA: TGTGCCAGCAGCTTAGGGACTAGCTTTGATGAGCAGTTCTTC

clone size: many
V gene: TRBV3-1
D gene: TRBD1
J gene: TRBJ2-7
CDR3 protein: CASSQGWTGWEQYF
CDR3 DNA: TGTGCCAGCAGCCAAGGTTGGACAGGGTGGGAGCAGTACTTC

clone size: many
V gene: TRBV6-5
D gene: .
J gene: TRBJ2-2
CDR3 protein: CASSYSWGMNTGELFF
CDR3 DNA: TGTGCCAGCAGTTACTCTTGGGGGATGAACACCGGGGAGCTGTTTTTT

clone size: .
V gene: TRBV5-5
D gene: TRBD1
J gene: TRBJ2-2
CDR3 protein: CASSNAGTGAGELFF
CDR3 DNA: TGTGCCAGCAGCAACGCCGGGACAGGGGCCGGGGAGCTGTTTTTT

clone size: .
V gene: TRBV15
D gene: .
J gene: TRBJ2-1
CDR3 protein: CATSRGPGLLSSFNEQFF
CDR3 DNA: TGTGCCACCAGCAGAGGACCGGGACTTCTTAGCTCCTTCAATGAGCAGTTCTTC

clone size: few
V gene: TRBV20-1
D gene: TRBD2
J gene: TRBJ2-3
CDR3 protein: CSATNYGGGTMKTPDTQYF
CDR3 DNA: TGCAGTGCGACCAATTATGGGGGAGGGACTATGAAAACCCCAGATACGCAGTATTTT

clone size: many
V gene: TRBV7-2
D gene: .
J gene: TRBJ2-4
CDR3 protein: CASSLWELAKNIQYF
CDR3 DNA: TGTGCCAGCAGCTTATGGGAGCTCGCCAAAAACATTCAGTACTTC

clone size: many
V gene: TRBV10-3
D gene: .
J gene: TRBJ1-1
CDR3 protein: CAISGTGTGNTEAFF
CDR3 DNA: TGTGCCATCAGTGGAACCGGGACTGGGAACACTGAAGCTTTCTTT

clone size: .
V gene: TRBV2
D gene: .
J gene: TRBJ2-2
CDR3 protein: CASTSRRNTGELFF
CDR3 DNA: TGTGCCAGCACTTCCAGGAGGAACACCGGGGAGCTGTTTTTT

clone size: many
V gene: TRBV20-1
D gene: TRBD2
J gene: TRBJ2-1
CDR3 protein: CSASDDSSGGYNEQFF
CDR3 DNA: TGCAGTGCTAGCGACGATTCGAGCGGGGGTTACAATGAGCAGTTCTTC

clone size: many
V gene: TRBV11-2
D gene: .
J gene: TRBJ2-1
CDR3 protein: CASSLGQVLGEQFF
CDR3 DNA: TGTGCCAGCAGCTTAGGCCAGGTGCTGGGTGAGCAGTTCTTC

clone size: .
V gene: TRBV18
D gene: TRBD1
J gene: TRBJ1-1
CDR3 protein: CASPPGQGNTEAFF
CDR3 DNA: TGTGCCAGCCCACCGGGACAGGGAAACACTGAAGCTTTCTTT

clone size: few
V gene: TRBV29-1
D gene: .
J gene: TRBJ2-7
CDR3 protein: CSVGDNSPYEQYF
CDR3 DNA: TGCAGCGTTGGGGACAATTCTCCCTACGAGCAGTACTTC

clone size: many
V gene: TRBV5-1
D gene: TRBD1
J gene: TRBJ1-2
CDR3 protein: CASSSPDRGRNGYTF
CDR3 DNA: TGCGCCAGCAGCTCTCCGGACAGGGGGAGGAATGGCTACACCTTC

clone size: many
V gene: TRBV29-1
D gene: TRBD2
J gene: TRBJ2-7
CDR3 protein: CSVGLAGGLDEQYF
CDR3 DNA: TGCAGCGTTGGGCTAGCGGGAGGGCTTGACGAGCAGTACTTC

clone size: many
V gene: TRBV12-3/TRBV12-4
D gene: TRBD2
J gene: TRBJ2-7
CDR3 protein: CASSSKREGRYEQYF
CDR3 DNA: TGTGCCAGCAGTTCTAAGCGGGAGGGTAGGTACGAGCAGTACTTC

clone size: few
V gene: TRBV5-1
D gene: .
J gene: TRBJ2-2
CDR3 protein: CASSLNLGGELFF
CDR3 DNA: TGCGCCAGCAGCCTAAATCTAGGCGGGGAGCTGTTTTTT

clone size: few
V gene: TRBV5-1
D gene: .
J gene: TRBJ1-2
CDR3 protein: CASSFPGTNGYTF
CDR3 DNA: TGCGCCAGCAGCTTCCCCGGGACGAATGGCTACACCTTC

clone size: many
V gene: TRBV7-7
D gene: .
J gene: TRBJ1-1
CDR3 protein: CASSLGGIDEAFF
CDR3 DNA: TGTGCCAGCAGCTTAGGGGGGATAGATGAAGCTTTCTTT

clone size: .
V gene: TRBV27
D gene: .
J gene: TRBJ2-1
CDR3 protein: CASSPDSTGWEQFF
CDR3 DNA: TGTGCCAGCAGCCCCGATTCGACAGGTTGGGAGCAGTTCTTC

clone size: .
V gene: TRBV5-1
D gene: TRBD2
J gene: TRBJ2-1
CDR3 protein: CASSLTNSGSNEQFF
CDR3 DNA: TGCGCCAGCAGCTTAACGAATAGCGGGAGCAATGAGCAGTTCTTC

clone size: many
V gene: TRBV12-3/TRBV12-4
D gene: .
J gene: TRBJ1-6
CDR3 protein: CASRHGEQGYNSPLHF
CDR3 DNA: TGTGCCAGCAGGCACGGGGAACAAGGGTATAATTCACCCCTCCACTTT

clone size: many
V gene: TRBV7-9
D gene: .
J gene: TRBJ1-2
CDR3 protein: CASSLAPASIYGYTF
CDR3 DNA: TGTGCCAGCAGCTTAGCTCCAGCTTCGATCTATGGCTACACCTTC

clone size: many
V gene: TRBV28
D gene: .
J gene: TRBJ2-1
CDR3 protein: CASSYPSSYNEQFF
CDR3 DNA: TGTGCCAGCAGCTACCCGAGCTCCTACAATGAGCAGTTCTTC

clone size: .
V gene: TRBV21-1
D gene: .
J gene: TRBJ2-3
CDR3 protein: CASSKALLKDPGFVDTQYF
CDR3 DNA: TGTGCCAGCAGCAAAGCGCTTTTAAAAGACCCGGGGTTCGTGGATACGCAGTATTTT

clone size: .
V gene: TRBV12-3/TRBV12-4
D gene: TRBD1
J gene: TRBJ1-1
CDR3 protein: CASTYGTGGEAFF
CDR3 DNA: TGTGCCAGCACCTACGGGACAGGGGGCGAAGCTTTCTTT

clone size: .
V gene: TRBV5-1
D gene: .
J gene: TRBJ2-6
CDR3 protein: CASSLGGRANVLTF
CDR3 DNA: TGCGCCAGCAGCTTGGGGGGAAGGGCCAACGTCCTGACTTTC

clone size: few
V gene: TRBV5-1
D gene: .
J gene: TRBJ2-7
CDR3 protein: CASSLGMDQDEQYF
CDR3 DNA: TGCGCCAGCAGCTTGGGAATGGACCAGGACGAGCAGTACTTC

clone size: few
V gene: TRBV12-3/TRBV12-4
D gene: .
J gene: TRBJ2-7
CDR3 protein: CASSLDSPSEQYF
CDR3 DNA: TGTGCCAGCAGCCTAGACAGCCCCAGTGAGCAGTACTTC

clone size: .
V gene: TRBV16
D gene: .
J gene: TRBJ1-2
CDR3 protein: CASSLGGNGYTF
CDR3 DNA: TGTGCCAGCAGCCTCGGAGGGAATGGCTACACCTTC

clone size: many
V gene: TRBV5-1
D gene: .
J gene: TRBJ2-1
CDR3 protein: CASSLVGKPYNEQFF
CDR3 DNA: TGCGCCAGCAGCTTGGTAGGAAAACCCTACAATGAGCAGTTCTTC

clone size: many
V gene: TRBV6-5
D gene: .
J gene: TRBJ1-6
CDR3 protein: CASSYSSGRSPLHF
CDR3 DNA: TGTGCCAGCAGTTACTCGTCAGGCCGATCACCCCTCCACTTT

clone size: many
V gene: TRBV20-1
D gene: .
J gene: TRBJ2-3
CDR3 protein: CSPGASPEYF
CDR3 DNA: TGCAGCCCCGGGGCCTCTCCAGAGTATTTT

clone size: few
V gene: TRBV5-8
D gene: .
J gene: TRBJ2-7
CDR3 protein: CASSPWDGTYEQYF
CDR3 DNA: TGTGCCAGCAGCCCATGGGACGGTACCTACGAGCAGTACTTC

clone size: many
V gene: TRBV29-1
D gene: .
J gene: TRBJ1-1
CDR3 protein: CSVAAANTEAFF
CDR3 DNA: TGCAGCGTTGCGGCAGCGAACACTGAAGCTTTCTTT

clone size: many
V gene: TRBV29-1
D gene: .
J gene: TRBJ2-1
CDR3 protein: CSVAPANNEQFF
CDR3 DNA: TGCAGCGTTGCCCCAGCGAACAATGAGCAGTTCTTC

clone size: many
V gene: TRBV28
D gene: .
J gene: TRBJ1-2
CDR3 protein: CASSFYSDGYTF
CDR3 DNA: TGTGCCAGCAGTTTCTATAGCGATGGCTACACCTTC

clone size: many
V gene: TRBV5-1
D gene: .
J gene: TRBJ2-2
CDR3 protein: CASSVQGYTGELFF
CDR3 DNA: TGCGCCAGCAGCGTACAGGGATACACCGGGGAGCTGTTTTTT

clone size: .
V gene: TRBV12-3/TRBV12-4
D gene: TRBD2
J gene: TRBJ2-2
CDR3 protein: CASSLSLAGGPVTGELFF
CDR3 DNA: TGTGCCAGCAGTTTATCGCTAGCGGGAGGGCCTGTCACCGGGGAGCTGTTTTTT